This record covers a single T cell receptor (beta chain). The entry originates in a study of cytomegalovirus exposure and HLA in healthy donors. Germline assignment: CDR1 WNHNN and CDR2 SYGVQD (reference sequence). The CDR3 is made up of 14 amino acids. V lost 3 bases and J lost 3, with 12 bases in between. Primers included in the PCR were 60 Vbeta and 13 Jbeta primers. Data came from immunoSEQ multiplex PCR; TCRdb stores just in-frame clones and leaves some out. The data hold 100,000 or so clones, with 79% observed a single time. What was sequenced was PBMCs. The chain employs TRBV10-1 and TRBJ2-7, with D perhaps matching TRBD2 (6 bases). The TCR was taken from a woman aged 40 to 49 in good health and CMV-seronegative. This CDR3 reads CASSDGTDRYEQYF. The CDR3 nucleotides are TGCGCCAGCAGTGACGGGACTGATCGCTACGAGCAGTACTTC.